The T cell receptor beta chain described here comes from a study of early T cells in non-severe SARS-CoV-2 infection. Overall study: Unsorted whole blood bulk RNA was sequenced, with unpaired chains.

Researchers attached unique molecular identifiers to individual cDNA molecules. TCRdb recomputed calls from the 5' RACE reads with MiXCR, one row per CDR3 protein. The sample lists 35,000 to 45,000 distinct CDR3 sequences, roughly 5.7% occurring once. The ends were cut back, 0 bases at V and 8 bases at J, with 9 bases in the middle. The CDR3 length is 13 residues. CDR1 is KGHDR, CDR2 SFDVKD, per germline. General study points: VDJdb matching skewed toward anti-spike CD8 responses, missing private and CD4 specificities.

This clonotype was recorded at least ten times. Its antigen is not identified. This sample comprised whole blood, obtained at baseline. The V call is TRBV24-1, the J call TRBJ1-2, with D unclear. The source of this sequence is an adult who was a healthcare worker with PCR-confirmed SARS-CoV-2 infection or an uninfected control (not recorded which). The CDR3 loop reads CATSDLARSGYTF. The DNA for the CDR3 is TGTGCCACCAGTGATTTGGCCAGGTCCGGCTACACCTTC.